Listed below are T cell receptor beta chains from one sample, sequenced in a study of tumor-infiltrating lymphocytes in primary liver carcinoma. TCRdb re-called the multiplex PCR reads through MiXCR, storing one row per CDR3 protein. The sample holds around 190,000 distinct CDR3 sequences, approximately 80% seen once. Sequences were obtained from tumor tissue from primary liver carcinoma. These receptors came from a man in his forties or fifties with primary liver carcinoma and hepatitis B virus infection. Both conserved end residues are part of each CDR3. The D gene is left open where the match is weak. Size is omitted from some rows. Given values are once, few, many or a class for expanded clones.

abundance	d_gene	v_gene	j_gene	CDR3nt	CDR3aa
.	TRBD1	TRBV4-1	TRBJ2-1	TGCGCCAGCAACCATGAGGCCGCGACAGGGTACAATGAGCAGTTCTTC	CASNHEAATGYNEQFF
.	.	TRBV6-2/TRBV6-3	TRBJ2-7	TGTACCATCCTTAAGGCCAGCGGTAGGTCCTACGAGCAGTACTTC	CTILKASGRSYEQYF
.	.	TRBV4-3	TRBJ1-1	TGCGCCAGCAGCCAAACACAGGGTGGGTCCATGGAAGCTTTTTTT	CASSQTQGGSMEAFF
.	.	TRBV5-4	TRBJ2-5	TGTGCCAGCAGCAATCGGACCGTCCAAGAGGCCCAGTACTTC	CASSNRTVQEAQYF
.	TRBD2	TRBV29-1	TRBJ2-1	TGCATCGGGACTAGCGGTAAGATCTATGAGCAGTTCTTT	CIGTSGKIYEQFF
.	.	TRBV6-2/TRBV6-3	TRBJ1-2	TGTGCCACCAACTCCGGACCAATGAACTATGACTACACCTTC	CATNSGPMNYDYTF
.	.	TRBV7-8	TRBJ2-7	TGTGTCAACAGCATAATCTCGGGGAGCCGTGGGGAGCAGTACTTC	CVNSIISGSRGEQYF
.	.	TRBV6-1	TRBJ2-5	TGTGCCAGCAGTGAAGGGACGGCAGTAGAGAACCAGTACTTC	CASSEGTAVENQYF
.	TRBD1	TRBV5-1	TRBJ2-2	TGCGCCAGTAGTCAACTCCCCCCAGGGACAGGAGGCACCAGGGAGCTGTTTTTT	CASSQLPPGTGGTRELFF
once	TRBD2	TRBV29-1	TRBJ2-1	TGCAGTCGCCGTACTAGCGGAGATTACAATGAGCAGTTCTTC	CSRRTSGDYNEQFF
.	.	TRBV30	TRBJ1-1	TGTGCTTGGAGTGTATGGACAAATGAAGCTTTCTTT	CAWSVWTNEAFF
.	.	TRBV4-2	TRBJ2-1	TGTCCCAACAGCCAGTGGGGACTGTACAATGAGCAGTTCTTC	CPNSQWGLYNEQFF
few	.	TRBV4-1	TRBJ1-4	TGCGCTAGCAGCCAAGGACCCACATCTAATGAAAAACTGTTTTTT	CASSQGPTSNEKLFF
.	TRBD2	TRBV11-2	TRBJ2-1	TGTGCCAGCAGCTTAGTTACTATCGGGAGGTCTCTGCTCTTC	CASSLVTIGRSLLF
.	TRBD1	TRBV4-2	TRBJ1-3	TGTGCCAGTAGCCAAGGCCGGGACAGGGGGTCTACTCTCTCTGGAAACACCATATATTTT	CASSQGRDRGSTLSGNTIYF
.	.	TRBV5-4	TRBJ1-3	TGTACCAGCAGCTTGAAGGGCCCCGTCTCTGGAAACACCATATATTTT	CTSSLKGPVSGNTIYF
.	.	TRBV6-2/TRBV6-3	TRBJ1-2	TGTGCCGGCAGTGCCTCGACAGGCCTGGGGGGTTACACCTTC	CAGSASTGLGGYTF
.	.	TRBV12-3/TRBV12-4	TRBJ1-5	TGTGCCAGCAGTGTAGATTCCAGCGGGAGCACAGATACGCAGCATTTT	CASSVDSSGSTDTQHF
many	.	TRBV12-3/TRBV12-4	TRBJ2-7	TGTGCCAGCAGTTTAGCCCCCTACGAGCAGTACTTC	CASSLAPYEQYF
.	.	TRBV5-1	TRBJ2-2	.	CASSPVGTGNTGDLFF
many	TRBD2	TRBV6-5	TRBJ2-1	TGTGCCAGCAGTTTGCGGGAGGTCGCCTACAATGAGCAGTTCTTC	CASSLREVAYNEQFF
.	.	TRBV11-1	TRBJ2-3	TGTGCCAGCAGCTCTGGGAGAAGCTCTGTTAGATCCCGCACAGATACGCAGTATTTT	CASSSGRSSVRSRTDTQYF
.	.	TRBV6-5	TRBJ2-1	TGTGCCAGCAGTTTGAACCGAGCGGAGATCTACAATGAGCAGTTCTTC	CASSLNRAEIYNEQFF
.	TRBD1	TRBV7-9	TRBJ2-7	TGTGCCAGCATCGAGGGACAGGGGCCTTATGATCAGTACTTC	CASIEGQGPYDQYF
.	TRBD1	TRBV6-2/TRBV6-3	TRBJ2-7	TGTGCCAGCAGACTCCTACCCGGACAGGGTTACGAGCAGTACTTT	CASRLLPGQGYEQYF
.	TRBD2	TRBV11-2	TRBJ2-7	TGTGCCAGCAGACTAGGACTAGCGGGAGGGTGGACCTACGAGCAGTACTTC	CASRLGLAGGWTYEQYF
few	.	TRBV5-1	TRBJ2-1	TGCGCCCGCAGCTTGGATGGTTTTTCCTACAATGAGCAGTTCTTC	CARSLDGFSYNEQFF
.	TRBD2	TRBV6-5	TRBJ2-3	TGTGCCAACAACTCAGGACTAGCGGGAACAGGTACGCAGTATTTT	CANNSGLAGTGTQYF
.	.	TRBV6-6	TRBJ2-2	TGTGCCAGTACTACAAGGGGGGCGAACACAGGGGAGCTGTTTTTT	CASTTRGANTGELFF
.	.	TRBV12-3/TRBV12-4	TRBJ2-5	TGTGCCAGCAGTATAATTGAGGGGAAGACCAAGTACTTC	CASSIIEGKTKYF
.	TRBD2	TRBV5-1	TRBJ2-7	TGCGCCACCAGCTTGGCCGGAGCGGGAGGCCTCCACGAGCAGTACTTC	CATSLAGAGGLHEQYF
.	.	TRBV15	TRBJ2-5	TGTGCCACCTCCTTACAGGGCGAGGAGACCCAGTACTTC	CATSLQGEETQYF
many	TRBD1	TRBV6-5	TRBJ1-1	TGTGCCAGCAGTGTGACAGGGAAGGACACTGAAGCTTTCTTT	CASSVTGKDTEAFF
.	TRBD2	TRBV6-1	TRBJ2-1	TGTGCTAGCAGTGACAGACAAGCGGGAGCCAATGAGCAGTTCTTC	CASSDRQAGANEQFF
.	.	TRBV5-4	TRBJ1-5	TGTGCCAGCAGCTTTACAGCGGGAGAGCGGGGAGATACGCAGCATTTT	CASSFTAGERGDTQHF
.	TRBD1	TRBV6-6	TRBJ1-1	TGTGCCAGCAGTCCGACAGGGGGAACTCAAGCTATCTTT	CASSPTGGTQAIF
.	.	TRBV29-1	TRBJ2-5	TGCAGCGCCAGAACAGGAGTTTCGGAGACCCAGTACTTC	CSARTGVSETQYF
.	.	TRBV6-1	TRBJ2-2	TGTGCCAGCAGTAAAGGGACGGGGCTAGGGGAGCTGTTTTTT	CASSKGTGLGELFF
.	TRBD1	TRBV11-1	TRBJ2-7	TGTGCCAACAGATCGCTTCCAGGGGGCGCCTACGAGCAGTACTTC	CANRSLPGGAYEQYF
few	TRBD1	TRBV29-1	TRBJ1-5	TGCAGCGTAGCGACAGGGTGTAAAAGTCAGCCTCAGCATTTT	CSVATGCKSQPQHF
.	.	TRBV4-2	TRBJ2-1	TGTGCCAGCAGCCAAGAGCCCGGGCTATCGGGAGACAATGAGCAATTCTTC	CASSQEPGLSGDNEQFF
.	TRBD2	TRBV11-2	TRBJ2-5	TGTGCCAGCAGCTTAACAGAGGCGGGAGAGACCCATTACTTC	CASSLTEAGETHYF